This T cell receptor (beta chain) was documented in a study of cytomegalovirus exposure and HLA in healthy donors. Study-wide findings and caveats: When a later analysis compared HLA-associated TCR beta chains with equally common others, the HLA-associated chains turned out to be more clonally expanded and to have lower generation probabilities. CMV serostatus was the only recorded immune exposure for donors. A few V segments could not be told apart, such as TRBV6-2 and TRBV6-3, and were left out.

PCR employed 60 Vbeta and 13 Jbeta primers. TCRdb's copy holds only in-frame clones and misses some; the assay was immunoSEQ multiplex PCR. This repertoire includes approximately 54,000 clones. A remark on this clone: Its antigen remains unknown.

The CDR3 is 15 amino acids. With 6 bases clipped from V and 4 bases from J, the junction kept 8 bases outside the gene matches. CDR1 is MDHEN and CDR2 is SYDVKM in the germline V gene. Sequenced: PBMCs. This chain links TRBV28 with TRBJ1-1, with 10 bases fitting TRBD1. The TCR sequence derives from a woman aged 40 to 50 in good health and CMV-seronegative. The CDR3 loop is CASRGLDRGATEAFF. The DNA for the CDR3 is TGTGCCAGCAGGGGCTTGGACAGGGGGGCCACTGAAGCTTTCTTT.